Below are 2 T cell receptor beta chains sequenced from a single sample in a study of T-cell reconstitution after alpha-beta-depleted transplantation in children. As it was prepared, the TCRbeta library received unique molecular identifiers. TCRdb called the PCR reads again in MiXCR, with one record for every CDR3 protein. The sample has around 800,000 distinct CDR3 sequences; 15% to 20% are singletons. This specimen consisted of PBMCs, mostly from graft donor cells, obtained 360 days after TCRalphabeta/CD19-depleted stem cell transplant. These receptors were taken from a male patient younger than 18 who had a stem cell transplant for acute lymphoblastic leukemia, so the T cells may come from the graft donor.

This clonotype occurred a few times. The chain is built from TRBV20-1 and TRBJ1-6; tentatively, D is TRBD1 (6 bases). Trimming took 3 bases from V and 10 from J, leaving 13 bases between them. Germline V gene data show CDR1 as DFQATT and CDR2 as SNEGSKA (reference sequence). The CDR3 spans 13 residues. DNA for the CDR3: TGCAGTGCTAGGGTGGACAGTGGGTCACCCCTCCACTTT. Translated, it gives CSARVDSGSPLHF.

The CDR3 nucleotides are TGTGCCAGCAGTCTTTTCCCCGAAAACTCCTACAATGAGCAGTTCTTC. This translates into CASSLFPENSYNEQFF. V usage is TRBV12-3 or TRBV12-4 and J usage is TRBJ2-1; no firm D call. The CDR3 consists of 16 residues. Deletions cut 5 bases from V and 0 bases from J, with 14 bases between.